The present TCR beta chain was sequenced within a study of neurological immune-mediated disorders. As for the study in general: Disease course was recorded as relapsing-remitting for about 31 and secondary progressive for about 9% of the roughly 35 multiple sclerosis patients.

A single record per CDR3 protein comes from TCRdb applying MiXCR to the 5' RACE reads. The table shows under 80,000 distinct CDR3 sequences, with roughly 3.6% occurring only once. The CDR3 spans 14 residues. Trimming stripped 7 bases from V and 2 bases from J, with 13 bases between. Germline loops: CDR1 SEHNR, CDR2 FQNEAQ (reference sequence). In its sample, this clonotype was seen many times. Antigen specificity is unknown. Study-level findings and limits: Private repertoires in all groups were suggested by the finding that expanded clones across subjects shared no CDR3 amino acid sequences.

This sequence was found in a young man with multiple sclerosis. The specimen was PBMCs. V is TRBV7-9 and J is TRBJ2-3; unclear D gene. The CDR3 protein is CASNPGIHTDTQYF. CDR3 DNA: TGTGCCAGCAACCCGGGCATACACACAGATACGCAGTATTTT.